A single sample gave rise to the 12 T cell receptor beta chains below, sequenced in a study of T cell responses to AZD1222 COVID-19 vaccine. Some clones are missing from TCRdb's copy, which holds only in-frame ones; the method was immunoSEQ multiplex PCR. The sample consists of 100,000 or so clones, around nine tenths of them appearing once. The sequences come from peripheral blood, collected on day 0 of AZD1222 vaccination. All receptors derive from an adult in good health.

This chain links TRBV19 with TRBJ1-1, with 7 bases aligning to TRBD1. Trimming cost V 0 bases and J 5 bases; bases outside gene matches: 6. This CDR3 is 15 amino acids long. Germline CDR1 LNHDA, CDR2 SQIVND (reference sequence). The CDR3 sequence: CASSIEAGGKTEAFF. The CDR3 DNA is TGTGCCAGTAGTATAGAGGCAGGGGGAAAGACTGAAGCTTTCTTT.

The V and J genes are TRBV4-2 and TRBJ2-7; no clear D gene. CDR1 is LGHNA and CDR2 is YNFKEQ in the germline V gene. Trimming took off 1 base at V and 5 bases at J, with 3 bases between the two ends. This CDR3 spans 11 amino acids. The CDR3 protein is CASSQAHEQYF. The CDR3 DNA reads as TGTGCCAGCAGCCAAGCCCACGAGCAGTACTTC.

V is TRBV7-9 and J is TRBJ2-7; a weak D match, TRBD2 (5 bases). The CDR3 is 13 residues long. Looked up from germline, CDR1 is SEHNR and CDR2 is FQNEAQ (reference sequence). Trimming took 5 bases from V and 4 from J, leaving 12 bases between them. The DNA for the CDR3 is TGTGCCAGCAGCAAGGACTCGAGATACGAGCAGTACTTC. Translation gives CASSKDSRYEQYF.

This chain connects TRBV7-8 to TRBJ2-7; 13 bases are a match to TRBD2. V lost 0 bases, J lost 3 bases, and 2 bases stayed unmatched. The CDR3 length is 16 residues. The germline CDR1 and CDR2 sequences are SGHVS and FQNEAQ. As DNA, the CDR3 is TGTGCCAGCAGCTTAGCCACTAGCGGGGGGGGCTACGAGCAGTACTTC. Translating gives CASSLATSGGGYEQYF.

The chain is built from TRBV7-3 and TRBJ2-1, with 8 bases matching TRBD2. CDR1 is SGHTA and CDR2 is FQGTGA in the germline V gene. The CDR3 covers 16 residues. V was pared by 5 bases and J by 3 bases, with 9 bases of the junction left unmatched. The CDR3 protein is CASSPRGGAGYNEQFF. The DNA of the CDR3 is TGTGCCAGCAGCCCCCGGGGGGGGGCGGGCTACAATGAGCAGTTCTTC.

This chain joins TRBV6-5 and TRBJ1-1; TRBD1 agrees at 7 bases. The CDR3 sequence is 15 residues long. J gave up 1 base and V 6 bases, and 8 bases lay outside the gene matches. Germline V CDR1 and CDR2: MNHEY, SVGAGI. CDR3 sequence (DNA): TGTGCCAGCAGCCATCGACAGGGCTCGAACACTGAAGCTTTCTTT. It is translated as CASSHRQGSNTEAFF.

This chain joins TRBV20-1 and TRBJ2-5; D not resolved. V was trimmed by 3 bases and J by 2 bases, leaving 7 bases between them. The CDR3 has 12 residues. CDR1 is DFQATT and CDR2 is SNEGSKA in the germline V gene (reference sequence). The DNA of the CDR3 is TGCAGTGCTAGTCGCACGCAAGAGACCCAGTACTTC. Its translation is CSASRTQETQYF.

The chain has TRBV4-2 and TRBJ1-1, with 9 bases lining up with TRBD1. The CDR3 is made up of 16 amino acids. Germline V gene sequence: CDR1 LGHNA, CDR2 YNFKEQ. V gave up 3 bases and J gave up 1 base; unmatched junction bases: 6. CDR3 sequence: CASSHDTGGTNTEAFF. In nucleotides, the CDR3 is TGTGCCAGCAGCCACGATACAGGGGGCACGAACACTGAAGCTTTCTTT.

J is TRBJ1-1 and V is TRBV5-1; 9 nucleotides line up with TRBD1. This CDR3 is built from 15 residues. The junction had 5 bases not matched to a gene; V was cut back by 0 bases and J by 5 bases. CDR1 is SGHRS and CDR2 is YFSETQ in the germline V gene. The CDR3 sequence is CASSLGDRAETEAFF. Written as DNA, the CDR3 is TGCGCCAGCAGCTTGGGGGACAGGGCGGAAACTGAAGCTTTCTTT.

This chain connects TRBV28 to TRBJ1-2; 9 nucleotides agree with TRBD1. Unmatched junction bases numbered 6, after V lost 2 bases and J lost 8 bases. CDR1 is MDHEN, CDR2 SYDVKM, per germline. The CDR3 consists of 14 residues. The CDR3 protein is CASSLTQGAGGYTF. The DNA of the CDR3 is TGTGCCAGCAGTTTAACACAGGGGGCAGGCGGCTACACCTTC.

The gene calls are TRBV7-2 and TRBJ1-1; D gene ambiguous. This CDR3 is 15 amino acids long. Germline V gene lookup returns CDR1 SGHTA and CDR2 FQGNSA. V lost 2 bases, J lost 5 bases, and 15 bases lay in between. The CDR3 here is CASSLKREGGTEAFF. The DNA of the CDR3 is TGTGCCAGCAGCTTAAAGCGAGAGGGAGGAACTGAAGCTTTCTTT. The full variable domain, its missing parts supplied by reference TRBV7-2 and TRBJ1-1, is GAGVSQSPSNKVTEKGKDVELRCDPISGHTALYWYRQSLGQGLEFLIYFQGNSAPDKSGLPSDRFSAERTGGSVSTLTIQRTQQEDSAVYLCASSLKREGGTEAFFGQGTRLTVV.

The chain has TRBV6-1 and TRBJ1-3, with 11 bases fitting TRBD1. V was clipped by 3 bases and J by 1 base; unmatched bases: 5. This CDR3 is 17 amino acids long. Germline values: CDR1 MNHNS, CDR2 SASEGT. The chain's CDR3 is CASSDWTGGESGNTIYF. DNA of the CDR3: TGTGCCAGCAGTGACTGGACAGGGGGCGAATCTGGAAACACCATATATTTT.